The 14 T cell receptor beta chains in this list originate from one sample, sequenced in a study of cytomegalovirus exposure and HLA in healthy donors. With 60 Vbeta and 13 Jbeta primers, the PCR was carried out. Repertoires were generated with immunoSEQ multiplex PCR, while TCRdb's copy carries only in-frame clones and drops some. The sample contains some 160,000 clones, 84% of which appear only once. The sample comprised PBMCs. The receptors stem from a man younger than 35 in good health and CMV-seronegative.

The genes are TRBV6-5 and TRBJ1-4; a weak D match, TRBD1 (5 bases). The CDR3 runs 13 residues. Germline V lookup: CDR1 MNHEY, CDR2 SVGAGI. V was pared by 7 bases and J by 7 bases, with 13 bases between. CDR3 sequence: CASKEGLGEKLFF. DNA of the CDR3: TGTGCCAGCAAGGAGGGGCTCGGTGAAAAACTGTTTTTT.

In nucleotides, the CDR3 is TGTGCCAGCAGCTTAGGGCCTAGCGGGGGAAAAAACATTCAGTACTTC. Translating it yields CASSLGPSGGKNIQYF. V and J are TRBV11-2 and TRBJ2-4; 10 bases align to TRBD2. The trim removed 1 base at V and 4 bases at J, leaving 4 bases unmatched. The germline V gene has CDR1 SGHAT and CDR2 FQNNGV. There are 16 residues in the CDR3.

The chain is built from TRBV4-3 and TRBJ2-7, with TRBD2 matching 9 bases. Per the germline V gene, CDR1 is LGHNA and CDR2 is YSLEER. The CDR3 loop spans 16 amino acids. Germline trimming cut 0 bases from V and 4 bases from J; bases unmatched to any gene: 7. Written as DNA, the CDR3 is TGCGCCAGCAGCCAAGATGGGCTAGCGGGAAGGTACGAGCAGTACTTC. It encodes CASSQDGLAGRYEQYF.

This clone was seen a single time. The chain is built from TRBV7-6 and TRBJ2-1; 11 nucleotides agree with TRBD2. This CDR3 has 15 amino acids. Germline V CDR1 and CDR2: SGHVS, FNYEAQ. The J segment lost 7 bases and the V segment lost 5 bases, leaving 7 bases of the junction unmatched. Here the CDR3 DNA reads TGTGCCAGCAGCCTGACTAGCGGGGAGGCAAATGAGCAGTTCTTC. As protein: CASSLTSGEANEQFF.

The chain is built from TRBV28 and TRBJ2-7; 9 bases are shared with TRBD1. The CDR3 loop spans 14 amino acids. Germline V gene sequence: CDR1 MDHEN, CDR2 SYDVKM. The trim removed 3 bases at V and 3 bases at J, leaving 3 bases unmatched. The CDR3 coding sequence is TGTGCCAGCAGTTTGGGGGACAGGGTCTACGAGCAGTACTTC. Translation: CASSLGDRVYEQYF.

This chain links TRBV28 with TRBJ2-1; D may be TRBD2 (6 bases). In germline, CDR1 is MDHEN, CDR2 SYDVKM. Trimming shortened V by 3 bases and J by 3 bases, and 9 bases separated the two germline ends. CDR3 size: 14 residues. The CDR3 sequence is CASSFLADYNEQFF. The CDR3 DNA reads as TGTGCCAGCAGTTTTTTAGCGGACTACAATGAGCAGTTCTTC.

J is TRBJ2-5 and V is TRBV5-4; 7 bases line up with TRBD1. Germline lookup yields CDR1 SGHNT and CDR2 YYREEE (reference sequence). CDR3 size: 14 residues. V shed 0 bases, J shed 5 bases, and the junction held 4 bases outside the gene matches. The CDR3 spells CASSLGSRGETQYF. Written as DNA, the CDR3 is TGTGCCAGCAGCTTGGGTTCCAGGGGGGAGACCCAGTACTTC.

The chain employs TRBV27 and TRBJ2-1; 7 nucleotides align to TRBD2. Trimming removed 6 bases from V and 2 bases from J; junction bases left unmatched: 1. Germline V gene sequence: CDR1 MNHEY, CDR2 SMNVEV (reference sequence). This CDR3 has 13 residues. CDR3 sequence (DNA): TGTGCCAGCAGGGCGGGAGCCTACAATGAGCAGTTCTTC. This gives the protein CASRAGAYNEQFF.

This sequence joins TRBV7-2 and TRBJ1-1, with TRBD1 as a possible D gene (6 bases). The CDR3 sequence is 18 residues long. Germline-derived CDR1 and CDR2 are SGHTA and FQGNSA. Trimming shortened V by 2 bases and J by 1 base, and 20 bases separated the two germline ends. The CDR3 loop reads CASSLKRYRGAKNTEAFF. CDR3 bases: TGTGCCAGCAGCTTAAAAAGGTATCGGGGGGCGAAGAACACTGAAGCTTTCTTT.

The J gene is TRBJ2-1, the V gene TRBV6-1; 8 bases agree with TRBD1. The CDR3 loop spans 13 amino acids. After removal of 3 bases from V and 10 bases from J, the junction contained 5 bases not matched to a gene. CDR1 and CDR2 (germline): MNHNS, SASEGT. The CDR3 coding sequence is TGTGCCAGCAGTGAGCTAAACAGGGGGGAGCAGTTCTTC. It translates to CASSELNRGEQFF.

This sequence joins TRBV11-2 and TRBJ1-1; D uncertain. The length of the CDR3 is 13 residues. The V gene's germline CDR1 is SGHAT and CDR2 FQNNGV. The V and J ends lost 2 bases and 3 bases respectively, with 7 bases between them. The CDR3 region has the DNA TGTGCCAGCAGCTTATTCGGGGACACTGAAGCTTTCTTT. As protein: CASSLFGDTEAFF.

This clone was counted a single time. V usage is TRBV15 and J usage is TRBJ2-7; 8 nucleotides match TRBD1. V was pared by 4 bases and J by 2 bases, with 10 bases of the junction left unmatched. Germline V gene lookup returns CDR1 LNHNV and CDR2 YYDKDF (reference sequence). The length of the CDR3 is 16 residues. The chain's CDR3 is CATSTDRVRAPYEQYF. CDR3 DNA: TGTGCCACCAGCACGGACAGGGTTAGGGCCCCCTACGAGCAGTACTTC. Full variable domain (missing parts from reference TRBV15 and TRBJ2-7): DAMVIQNPRYQVTQFGKPVTLSCSQTLNHNVMYWYQQKSSQAPKLLFHYYDKDFNNEADTPDNFQSRRPNTSFCFLDIRSPGLGDTAMYLCATSTDRVRAPYEQYFGPGTRLTVT.

This clone came up a few times. In DNA, the CDR3 is TGTGCCAGCAGTTCCGGCTTGGGGACCCTGGGACAGGGGGATCAGCCCCAGCATTTT. It encodes CASSSGLGTLGQGDQPQHF. V and J are TRBV28 and TRBJ1-5; 11 bases map to TRBD1. CDR3 size: 19 residues. Germline CDR1 MDHEN, CDR2 SYDVKM. V dropped 4 bases and J dropped 5; count of bases not matched to a gene: 16.

The gene calls are TRBV5-1 and TRBJ2-7, with TRBD2 matching over 15 bases. The CDR3 runs to 15 residues. The junction had 3 bases not matched to a gene; V was cut back by 5 bases and J by 3 bases. CDR1 is SGHRS and CDR2 is YFSETQ in the germline V gene. CDR3 residues: CASRGTSGRSYEQYF. DNA of the CDR3: TGCGCCAGCAGGGGGACTAGCGGGAGGAGCTACGAGCAGTACTTC.